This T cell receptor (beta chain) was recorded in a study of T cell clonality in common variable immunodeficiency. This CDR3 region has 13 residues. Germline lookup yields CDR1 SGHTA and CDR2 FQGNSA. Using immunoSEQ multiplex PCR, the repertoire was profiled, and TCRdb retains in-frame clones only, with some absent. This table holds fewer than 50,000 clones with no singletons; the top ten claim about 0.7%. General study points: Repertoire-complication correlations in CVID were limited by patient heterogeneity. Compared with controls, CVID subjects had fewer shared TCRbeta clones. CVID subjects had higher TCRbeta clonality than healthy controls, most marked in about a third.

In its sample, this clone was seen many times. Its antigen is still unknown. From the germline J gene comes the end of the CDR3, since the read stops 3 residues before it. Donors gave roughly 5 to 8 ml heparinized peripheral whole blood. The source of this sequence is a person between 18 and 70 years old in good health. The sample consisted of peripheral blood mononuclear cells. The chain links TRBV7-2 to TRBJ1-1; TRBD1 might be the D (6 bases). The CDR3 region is CASSLVGGAEAFF. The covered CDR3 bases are TGTGCCAGCAGCTTGGTGGGGGGGGCGGAA.